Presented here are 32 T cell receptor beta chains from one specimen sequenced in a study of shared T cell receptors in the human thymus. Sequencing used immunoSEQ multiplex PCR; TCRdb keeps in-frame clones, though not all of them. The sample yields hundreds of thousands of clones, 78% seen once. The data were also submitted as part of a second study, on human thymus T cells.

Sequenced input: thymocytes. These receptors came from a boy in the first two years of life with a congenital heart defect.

CDR3 loop: CASSHDDQFTAGGPQETQYF. The CDR3 DNA follows: TGTGCCAGCAGCCATGACGACCAATTTACGGCGGGAGGACCCCAGGAGACCCAGTACTTC. The chain couples TRBV28 to TRBJ2-5, with 8 positions matching TRBD2. With V trimmed by 6 bases and J by 5 bases, 26 bases remained unmatched. CDR1 and CDR2 from the germline V gene are MDHEN and SYDVKM. This CDR3 is 20 amino acids long.

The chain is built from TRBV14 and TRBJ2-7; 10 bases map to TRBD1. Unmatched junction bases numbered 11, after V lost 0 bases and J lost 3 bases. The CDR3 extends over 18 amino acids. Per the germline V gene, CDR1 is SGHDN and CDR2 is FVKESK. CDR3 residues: CASSQEGAGGTGVYEQYF. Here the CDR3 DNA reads TGTGCCAGCAGCCAAGAAGGGGCCGGGGGGACAGGGGTCTACGAGCAGTACTTC.

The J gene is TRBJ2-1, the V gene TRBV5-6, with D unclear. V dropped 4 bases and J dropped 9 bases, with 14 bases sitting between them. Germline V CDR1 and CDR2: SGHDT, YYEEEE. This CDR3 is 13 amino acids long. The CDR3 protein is CASSPPRVSEQFF. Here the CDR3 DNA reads TGTGCCAGCAGCCCTCCCCGAGTGAGTGAGCAGTTCTTC.

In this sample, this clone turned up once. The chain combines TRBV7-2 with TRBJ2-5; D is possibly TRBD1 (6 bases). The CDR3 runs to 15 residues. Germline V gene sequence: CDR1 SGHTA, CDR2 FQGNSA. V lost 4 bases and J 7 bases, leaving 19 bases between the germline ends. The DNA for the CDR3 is TGTGCCAGCAGCTCGGACAGAAACTCCTTGGGGACCCAGTACTTC. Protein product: CASSSDRNSLGTQYF.

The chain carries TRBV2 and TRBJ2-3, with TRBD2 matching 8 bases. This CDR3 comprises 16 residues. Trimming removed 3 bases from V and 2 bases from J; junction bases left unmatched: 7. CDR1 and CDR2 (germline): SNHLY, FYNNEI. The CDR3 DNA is TGTGCCAGCAGTGATTCCCGGGAGGGAGCCACAGATACGCAGTATTTT. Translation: CASSDSREGATDTQYF.

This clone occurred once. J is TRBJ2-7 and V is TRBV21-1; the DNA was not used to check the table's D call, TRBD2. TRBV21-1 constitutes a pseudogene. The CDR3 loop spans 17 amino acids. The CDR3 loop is CASYGRTSGRVGHEQYF. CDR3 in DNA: TGTGCCAGCTACGGCCGGACTAGCGGGAGGGTGGGCCACGAGCAGTACTTC.

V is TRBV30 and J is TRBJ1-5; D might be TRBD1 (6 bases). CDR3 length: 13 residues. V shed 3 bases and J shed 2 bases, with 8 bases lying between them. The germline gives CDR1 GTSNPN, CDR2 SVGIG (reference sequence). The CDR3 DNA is TGTGCCTGGAGCCGACAGGGCAATCAGCCCCAGCATTTT. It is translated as CAWSRQGNQPQHF.

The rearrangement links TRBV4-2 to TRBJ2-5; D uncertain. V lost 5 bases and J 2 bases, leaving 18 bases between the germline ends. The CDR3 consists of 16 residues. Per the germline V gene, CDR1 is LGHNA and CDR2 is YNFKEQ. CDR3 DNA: TGTGCCAGCAGCAAAAAGAGAGGAGAAACTCAAGAGACCCAGTACTTC. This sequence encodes CASSKKRGETQETQYF.

CDR3 residues: CASSQDRFAGAGEVYEQYF. The CDR3 coding sequence is TGTGCCAGCAGCCAAGATCGGTTCGCGGGAGCGGGAGAGGTGTACGAGCAGTACTTC. The chain uses TRBV4-2 and TRBJ2-7, with 8 bases lining up with TRBD2. CDR1 and CDR2 (germline): LGHNA, YNFKEQ. The CDR3 is 19 residues long. V shed 0 bases and J 4 bases; nucleotides not matched to a gene: 17.

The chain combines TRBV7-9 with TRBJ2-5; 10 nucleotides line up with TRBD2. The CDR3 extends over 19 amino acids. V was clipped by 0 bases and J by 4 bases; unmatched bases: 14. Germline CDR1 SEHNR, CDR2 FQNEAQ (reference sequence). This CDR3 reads CASSLALWAIAGGLETQYF. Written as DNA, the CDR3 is TGTGCCAGCAGCTTAGCGCTTTGGGCCATAGCGGGAGGATTAGAGACCCAGTACTTC.

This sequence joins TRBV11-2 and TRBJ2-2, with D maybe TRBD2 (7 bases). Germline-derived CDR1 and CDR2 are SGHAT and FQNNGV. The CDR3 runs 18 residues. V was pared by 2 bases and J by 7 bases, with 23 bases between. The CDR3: CASSLKSAEGGVGGELFF. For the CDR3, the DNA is TGTGCCAGCAGCTTAAAATCCGCGGAAGGGGGGGTAGGCGGGGAGCTGTTTTTT. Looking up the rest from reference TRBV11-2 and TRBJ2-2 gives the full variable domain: EAGVAQSPRYKIIEKRQSVAFWCNPISGHATLYWYQQILGQGPKLLIQFQNNGVVDDSQLPKDRFSAERLKGVDSTLKIQPAKLEDSAVYLCASSLKSAEGGVGGELFFGEGSRLTVL.

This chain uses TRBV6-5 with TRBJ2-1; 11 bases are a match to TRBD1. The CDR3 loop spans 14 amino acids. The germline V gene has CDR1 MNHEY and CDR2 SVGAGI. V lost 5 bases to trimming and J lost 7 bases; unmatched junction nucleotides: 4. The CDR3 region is CASSDRDRGNEQFF. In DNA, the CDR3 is TGTGCCAGCAGTGACCGGGACAGGGGGAATGAGCAGTTCTTC.

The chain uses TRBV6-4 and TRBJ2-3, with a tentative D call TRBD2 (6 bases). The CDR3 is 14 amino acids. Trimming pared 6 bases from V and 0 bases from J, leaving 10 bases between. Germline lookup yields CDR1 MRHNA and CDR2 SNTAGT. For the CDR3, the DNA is TGTGCCAGCAGCCGGGAGTACAGCACAGATACGCAGTATTTT. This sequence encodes CASSREYSTDTQYF.

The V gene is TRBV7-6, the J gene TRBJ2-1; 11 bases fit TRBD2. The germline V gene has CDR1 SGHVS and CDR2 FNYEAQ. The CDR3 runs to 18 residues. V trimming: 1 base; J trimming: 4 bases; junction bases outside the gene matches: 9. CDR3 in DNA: TGTGCCAGCAGCTTAGGAAAGGTAGCGGGAGGGTTTTACAATGAGCAGTTCTTC. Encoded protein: CASSLGKVAGGFYNEQFF.

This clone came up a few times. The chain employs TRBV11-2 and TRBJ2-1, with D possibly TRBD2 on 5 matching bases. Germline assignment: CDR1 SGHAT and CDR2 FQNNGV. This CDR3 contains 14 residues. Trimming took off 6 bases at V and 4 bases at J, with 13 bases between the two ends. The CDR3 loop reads CASRSRGVYNEQFF. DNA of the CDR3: TGTGCCAGCAGATCACGGGGAGTTTACAATGAGCAGTTCTTC. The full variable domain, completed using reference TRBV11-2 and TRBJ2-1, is EAGVAQSPRYKIIEKRQSVAFWCNPISGHATLYWYQQILGQGPKLLIQFQNNGVVDDSQLPKDRFSAERLKGVDSTLKIQPAKLEDSAVYLCASRSRGVYNEQFFGPGTRLTVL.

The CDR3 sequence: CASSPDSLGETQYF. CDR3 nucleotides: TGTGCCAGCAGTCCAGACAGCCTTGGGGAGACCCAGTACTTC. The chain is built from TRBV28 and TRBJ2-5; the D gene is possibly TRBD1 (5 bases). The germline gives CDR1 MDHEN, CDR2 SYDVKM. The CDR3 totals 14 residues. V dropped 5 bases and J dropped 5 bases, with 15 bases sitting between them.

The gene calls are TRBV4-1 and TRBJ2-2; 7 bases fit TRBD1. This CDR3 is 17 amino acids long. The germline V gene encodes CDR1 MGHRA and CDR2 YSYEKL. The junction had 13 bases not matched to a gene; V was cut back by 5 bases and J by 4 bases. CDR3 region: CASSFYSGQVVTGELFF. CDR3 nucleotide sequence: TGCGCCAGCAGCTTTTACTCTGGACAGGTGGTCACCGGGGAGCTGTTTTTT.

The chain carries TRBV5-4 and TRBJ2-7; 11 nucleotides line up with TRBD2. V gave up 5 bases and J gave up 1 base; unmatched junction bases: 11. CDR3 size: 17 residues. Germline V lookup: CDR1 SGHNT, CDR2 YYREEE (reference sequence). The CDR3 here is CASSQKPGLAVSYEQYF. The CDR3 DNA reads TGTGCCAGCAGTCAAAAACCGGGACTAGCGGTATCCTACGAGCAGTACTTC.

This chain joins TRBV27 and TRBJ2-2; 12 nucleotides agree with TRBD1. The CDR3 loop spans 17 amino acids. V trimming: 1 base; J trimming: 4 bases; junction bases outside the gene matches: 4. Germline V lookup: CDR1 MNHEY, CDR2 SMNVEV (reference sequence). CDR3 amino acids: CASSLWGQGAITGELFF. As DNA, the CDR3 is TGTGCCAGCAGTTTATGGGGACAGGGGGCGATCACCGGGGAGCTGTTTTTT.

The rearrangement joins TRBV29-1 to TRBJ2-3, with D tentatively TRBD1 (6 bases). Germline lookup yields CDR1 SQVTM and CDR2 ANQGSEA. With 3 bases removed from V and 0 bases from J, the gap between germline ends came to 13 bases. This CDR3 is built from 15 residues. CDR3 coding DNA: TGCAGCGTTGATGACAGGCAAGGGAGCACAGATACGCAGTATTTT. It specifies CSVDDRQGSTDTQYF.

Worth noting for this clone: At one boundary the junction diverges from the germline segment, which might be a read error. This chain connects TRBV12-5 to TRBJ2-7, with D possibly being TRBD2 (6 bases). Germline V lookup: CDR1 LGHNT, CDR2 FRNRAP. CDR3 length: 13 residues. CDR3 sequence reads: CASGLLPLTDGGF. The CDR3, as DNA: TGTGCTAGTGGTTTACTGCCCCTGACGGACGGGGGCTTC.

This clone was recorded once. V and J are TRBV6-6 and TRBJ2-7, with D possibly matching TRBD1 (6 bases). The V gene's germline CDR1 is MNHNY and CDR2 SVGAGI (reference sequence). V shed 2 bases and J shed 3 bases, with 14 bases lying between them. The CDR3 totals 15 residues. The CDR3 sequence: CASSYKQGLSYEQYF. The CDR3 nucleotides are TGTGCCAGCAGTTACAAACAGGGTTTAAGCTACGAGCAGTACTTC.

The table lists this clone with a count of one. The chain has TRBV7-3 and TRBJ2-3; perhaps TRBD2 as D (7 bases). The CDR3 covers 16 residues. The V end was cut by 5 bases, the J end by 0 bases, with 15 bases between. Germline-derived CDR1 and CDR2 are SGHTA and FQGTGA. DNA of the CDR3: TGTGCCAGCAGCCTGGGGGGGCGGGAAAGCACAGATACGCAGTATTTT. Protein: CASSLGGRESTDTQYF.

CDR3 amino acids: CATSAGDSTDTQYF. Written as DNA, the CDR3 is TGTGCCACATCAGCGGGAGATAGCACAGATACGCAGTATTTT. The chain joins TRBV27 to TRBJ2-3; 8 nucleotides agree with TRBD2. Per the germline V gene, CDR1 is MNHEY and CDR2 is SMNVEV (reference sequence). The length of the CDR3 is 14 residues. The trim removed 10 bases at V and 0 bases at J, leaving 6 bases unmatched.

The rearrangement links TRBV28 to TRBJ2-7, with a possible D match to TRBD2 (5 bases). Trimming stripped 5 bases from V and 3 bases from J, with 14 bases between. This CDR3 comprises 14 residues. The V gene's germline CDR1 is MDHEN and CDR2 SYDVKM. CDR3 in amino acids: CASSPDYPVYEQYF. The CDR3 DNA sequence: TGTGCCAGCAGTCCCGACTACCCTGTCTACGAGCAGTACTTC.

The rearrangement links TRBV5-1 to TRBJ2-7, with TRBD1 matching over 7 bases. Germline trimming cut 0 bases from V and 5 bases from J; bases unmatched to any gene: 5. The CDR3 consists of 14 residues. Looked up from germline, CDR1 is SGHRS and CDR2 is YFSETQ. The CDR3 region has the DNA TGCGCCAGCAGCTTGGGACAGGGACGCAACGAGCAGTACTTC. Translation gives CASSLGQGRNEQYF.

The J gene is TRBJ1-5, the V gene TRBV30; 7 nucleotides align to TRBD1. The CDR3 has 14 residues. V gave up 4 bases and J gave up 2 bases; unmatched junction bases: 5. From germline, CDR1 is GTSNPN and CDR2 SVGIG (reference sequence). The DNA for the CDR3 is TGTGCCTGGAACGTCAGGGGGGGCAATCAGCCCCAGCATTTT. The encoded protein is CAWNVRGGNQPQHF. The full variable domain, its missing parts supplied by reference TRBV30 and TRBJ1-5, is SQTIHQWPATLVQPVGSPLSLECTVEGTSNPNLYWYRQAAGRGLQLLFYSVGIGQISSEVPQNLSASRPQDRQFILSSKKLLLSDSGFYLCAWNVRGGNQPQHFGDGTRLSIL.

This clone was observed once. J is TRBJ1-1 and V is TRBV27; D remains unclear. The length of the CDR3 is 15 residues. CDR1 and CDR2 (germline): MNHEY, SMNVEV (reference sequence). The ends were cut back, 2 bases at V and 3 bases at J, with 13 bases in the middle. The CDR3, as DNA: TGTGCCAGCAGTTTAGGGCTATTGAGGGACACTGAAGCTTTCTTT. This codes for CASSLGLLRDTEAFF.

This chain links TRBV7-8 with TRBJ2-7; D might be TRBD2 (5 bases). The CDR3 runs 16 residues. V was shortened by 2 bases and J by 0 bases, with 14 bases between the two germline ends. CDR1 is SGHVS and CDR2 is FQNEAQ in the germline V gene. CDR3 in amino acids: CASSLIEGRTSYEQYF. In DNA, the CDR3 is TGTGCCAGCAGCTTAATCGAGGGCCGGACCTCCTACGAGCAGTACTTC.

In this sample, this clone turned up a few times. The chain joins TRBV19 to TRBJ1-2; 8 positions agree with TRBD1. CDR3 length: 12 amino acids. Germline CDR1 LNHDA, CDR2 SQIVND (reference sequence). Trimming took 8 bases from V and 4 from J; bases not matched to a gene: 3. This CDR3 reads CASSDRGYGYTF. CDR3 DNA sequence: TGTGCCAGTTCAGACAGGGGCTATGGCTACACCTTC.

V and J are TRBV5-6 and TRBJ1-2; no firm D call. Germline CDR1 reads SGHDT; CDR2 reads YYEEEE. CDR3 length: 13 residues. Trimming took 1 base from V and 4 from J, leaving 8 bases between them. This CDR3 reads CASSLPRSYGYTF. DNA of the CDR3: TGTGCCAGCAGCTTGCCCAGAAGCTATGGCTACACCTTC.

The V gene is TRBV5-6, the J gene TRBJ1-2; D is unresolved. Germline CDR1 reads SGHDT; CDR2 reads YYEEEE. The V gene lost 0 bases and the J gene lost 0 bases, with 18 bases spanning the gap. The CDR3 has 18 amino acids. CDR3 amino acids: CASSLGRGTLSTNYGYTF. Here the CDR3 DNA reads TGTGCCAGCAGCTTGGGACGAGGCACTCTCTCCACTAACTATGGCTACACCTTC.